This entry lists 14 T cell receptor beta chains sequenced from one sample in a study of PD-L1 blockade in urothelial cancer. Data came from immunoSEQ multiplex PCR; TCRdb stores just in-frame clones and leaves some out. The sample records tens of thousands of clones, about 85% being singletons. This sample's time point: pretreatment peripheral blood. The material was PBMCs, obtained around atezolizumab (anti-PD-L1) treatment. These receptors all stem from a man in his sixties with urothelial cancer.

The chain has TRBV10-2 and TRBJ1-5, with a weak D call TRBD1 (5 bases). CDR3 length equals 12 residues. Trimming took off 10 bases at V and 3 bases at J, with 10 bases between the two ends. Germline-derived CDR1 and CDR2 are WSHSY and SAAADI. The CDR3 DNA is TGCGCCACGGGGGATTTCAATCAGCCCCAGCATTTT. This encodes CATGDFNQPQHF.

The count of this clone is one. The J gene is TRBJ2-1, the V gene TRBV10-3; D gene uncertain. The ends were cut back, 8 bases at V and 2 bases at J, with 10 bases in the middle. This CDR3 comprises 13 residues. Per the germline V gene, CDR1 is ENHRY and CDR2 is SYGVKD. The CDR3 is CAIYSRTYNEQFF. DNA of the CDR3: TGTGCCATCTACAGCCGGACCTACAATGAGCAGTTCTTC.

V usage is TRBV9 and J usage is TRBJ1-5; 7 bases are a match to TRBD1. The J segment lost 0 bases and the V segment lost 4 bases, leaving 4 bases of the junction unmatched. Germline lookup yields CDR1 SGDLS and CDR2 YYNGEE. The CDR3 is 15 residues long. The CDR3 DNA reads as TGTGCCAGCAGCCCCTCAGGGGGTAGCAATCAGCCCCAGCATTTT. Protein sequence: CASSPSGGSNQPQHF.

The chain joins TRBV10-1 to TRBJ2-2; 8 bases are shared with TRBD2. Trimming at V came to 2 bases and at J to 5 bases, leaving 4 bases not matched to a gene. The CDR3 is made up of 15 amino acids. Germline V gene sequence: CDR1 WNHNN, CDR2 SYGVQD (reference sequence). In DNA, the CDR3 is TGCGCCAGCAGTGAGGCGGGGGGCCGAACCGGGGAGCTGTTTTTT. It specifies CASSEAGGRTGELFF.

The rearrangement joins TRBV29-1 to TRBJ1-1, with D tentatively TRBD1 (5 bases). The CDR3 has 16 amino acids. Germline V CDR1 and CDR2: SQVTM, ANQGSEA. V lost 6 bases to trimming and J lost 5 bases, with 25 bases between them. CDR3: CSVQRDTAGLGTEAFF. CDR3 bases: TGCAGCGTCCAACGTGATACGGCAGGGCTAGGGACTGAAGCTTTCTTT.

The rearrangement links TRBV6-1 to TRBJ1-6; 7 nucleotides match TRBD1. The CDR3 extends over 15 amino acids. Germline trimming cut 2 bases from V and 10 bases from J; bases unmatched to any gene: 8. Per the germline V gene, CDR1 is MNHNS and CDR2 is SASEGT. The CDR3 spells CASSESDRAGSPLHF. The CDR3 region has the DNA TGTGCCAGCAGTGAATCCGACAGGGCCGGGTCACCCCTCCACTTT.

The CDR3 region is CASSFGLAGSANTGELFF. The CDR3 DNA sequence: TGTGCCAGCAGCTTCGGACTAGCGGGAAGCGCGAACACCGGGGAGCTGTTTTTT. J is TRBJ2-2 and V is TRBV5-4, with 12 nucleotides matching TRBD2. The germline V gene has CDR1 SGHNT and CDR2 YYREEE (reference sequence). The V gene end was trimmed by 2 bases and the J gene end by 0 bases; junction bases not matched to a gene: 5. There are 18 residues in the CDR3.

In the case of this clone: The same CDR3 is also encoded by other DNA sequences in this sample. V gene TRBV18 combines with J gene TRBJ2-7; no clear D gene. Trimming took 2 bases from V and 4 from J, leaving 6 bases between them. Germline CDR1 reads KGHSH; CDR2 reads LQKENI. This CDR3 is built from 12 residues. The CDR3 is CASSPSAYEQYF. The CDR3 coding sequence is TGTGCCAGCTCACCATCTGCGTACGAGCAGTACTTC.

This clone was counted only a few times. The rearrangement links TRBV9 to TRBJ2-5, with 7 bases fitting TRBD1. Germline V gene sequence: CDR1 SGDLS, CDR2 YYNGEE. V gave up 0 bases and J gave up 2 bases; unmatched junction bases: 1. CDR3 length: 14 amino acids. CDR3 protein: CASSVGRGQETQYF. The CDR3 DNA is TGTGCCAGCAGCGTAGGCAGGGGGCAAGAGACCCAGTACTTC.

The J gene is TRBJ2-2, the V gene TRBV18, with a tentative D call TRBD2 (6 bases). The V end was cut by 0 bases, the J end by 7 bases, with 12 bases between. CDR3 length: 15 residues. Per germline, CDR1 KGHSH and CDR2 LQKENI. In nucleotides, the CDR3 is TGTGCCAGCTCACCACCCTCTGGGAGGATCGGGGAGCTGTTTTTT. It encodes CASSPPSGRIGELFF.

J is TRBJ2-1 and V is TRBV29-1; tentatively, D is TRBD2 (6 bases). CDR1 is SQVTM and CDR2 is ANQGSEA in the germline V gene. V dropped 4 bases and J dropped 7 bases, with 17 bases sitting between them. The CDR3 is made up of 14 amino acids. The CDR3 loop reads CSVGAGVTWNEQFF. The CDR3, as DNA: TGCAGCGTTGGAGCGGGCGTCACGTGGAATGAGCAGTTCTTC.

The chain combines TRBV9 with TRBJ1-5; TRBD1 might be the D (6 bases). The CDR3 has 15 amino acids. Germline CDR1 SGDLS, CDR2 YYNGEE. Between the trimmed V and J ends, which lost 4 bases and 1 base, there was a span of 12 bases. This chain's CDR3 is CASSPRGGSNQPQHF. In DNA, the CDR3 is TGTGCCAGCAGCCCTCGAGGGGGAAGCAATCAGCCCCAGCATTTT.

The chain is built from TRBV6-5 and TRBJ2-1, with TRBD2 identical over 7 bases. The CDR3 extends over 14 amino acids. V trimming: 7 bases; J trimming: 6 bases; junction bases outside the gene matches: 9. Germline V gives CDR1 MNHEY, CDR2 SVGAGI. CDR3 DNA sequence: TGTGCCAGCACCCAGCGGGATCGTTTCAATGAGCAGTTCTTC. It is translated as CASTQRDRFNEQFF.

Here the CDR3 reads CASRPPGLAGNQPQHF. The CDR3 region has the DNA TGTGCCAGCAGACCCCCGGGCCTAGCTGGCAATCAGCCCCAGCATTTT. The V and J genes are TRBV9 and TRBJ1-5; D not certain. The CDR3 covers 16 residues. Germline V lookup: CDR1 SGDLS, CDR2 YYNGEE. Trimming took off 5 bases at V and 2 bases at J, with 17 bases between the two ends. The variable domain in full, completed from reference TRBV9 and TRBJ1-5, reads DSGVTQTPKHLITATGQRVTLRCSPRSGDLSVYWYQQSLDQGLQFLIQYYNGEERAKGNILERFSAQQFPDLHSELNLSSLELGDSALYFCASRPPGLAGNQPQHFGDGTRLSIL.